Listed below are T cell receptor beta chains from one sample, sequenced in a study of T cells in Graves' hyperthyroidism and ophthalmopathy. Using its own MiXCR run on the multiplex PCR reads, TCRdb lists one record per CDR3 protein. The sample consists of approximately 300,000 distinct CDR3 sequences, about 19% of them appearing once. Material: blood. The receptors were gathered from a man in his fifties or sixties with Graves' ophthalmopathy. Both conserved end residues are part of each CDR3. The D gene is left open where the match is weak. Not all rows give a size; the values are once, few, many and, for expanded clones, a class.

J,size,length,D,V,CDR3,DNA
TRBJ2-5,-,17,TRBD2,TRBV5-1,CASSLGVGLAGEETQYF,TGCGCCAGCAGCTTGGGCGTGGGACTAGCGGGAGAAGAGACCCAGTACTTC
TRBJ1-1,many,13,-,TRBV5-1,CASRNNLNTEAFF,TGCGCCAGCAGGAATAATTTAAACACTGAAGCTTTCTTT
TRBJ1-2,many,13,-,TRBV24-1,CATSETENYGYTF,TGTGCCACCAGTGAGACAGAAAACTATGGCTACACCTTC
TRBJ2-3,-,15,-,TRBV7-3,CASSLIGGVLDTQYF,TGTGCCAGCAGCTTAATTGGGGGAGTTTTGGATACGCAGTATTTT
TRBJ2-4,many,16,TRBD2,TRBV18,CASSPPSGSPTDIQYF,TGTGCCAGCTCACCGCCTAGCGGGAGTCCAACAGACATTCAGTACTTC
TRBJ2-7,-,15,-,TRBV6-5,CASSYSWQASYEQYF,TGTGCCAGCAGTTACTCGTGGCAGGCCTCCTACGAGCAGTACTTC
TRBJ2-5,-,15,TRBD2,TRBV7-2,CASSPLGAGGETQYF,TGTGCCAGCAGTCCCCTCGGAGCGGGAGGGGAGACCCAGTACTTC
TRBJ1-5,few,15,-,TRBV7-8,CASSLQGLSNQPQHF,TGTGCCAGCAGCTTACAGGGGTTGAGCAATCAGCCCCAGCATTTT
TRBJ2-7,few,16,TRBD1,TRBV12-3/TRBV12-4,CASSSPTGDTSYEQYF,TGTGCCAGCAGTTCACCGACAGGGGACACCTCCTACGAGCAGTACTTC
TRBJ1-2,many,14,-,TRBV12-3/TRBV12-4,CASSPGGGAYGYTF,TGTGCCAGCAGTCCCGGGGGAGGGGCGTATGGCTACACCTTC
TRBJ2-5,-,15,-,TRBV19,CASSMGRILQETQYF,TGTGCCAGTAGTATGGGCAGGATTCTCCAAGAGACCCAGTACTTC
TRBJ2-7,-,16,TRBD2,TRBV7-9,CASSLYRGEGRHEQYF,TGTGCCAGCAGCTTATACCGCGGGGAGGGAAGGCACGAGCAGTACTTC
TRBJ2-1,many,15,-,TRBV7-9,CASSLLDEDADEQFF,TGTGCCAGCAGCTTACTAGATGAAGATGCGGATGAGCAGTTCTTC
TRBJ2-5,few,14,TRBD1,TRBV29-1,CSVEADRVQETQYF,TGCAGCGTTGAAGCTGACAGGGTCCAAGAGACCCAGTACTTC
TRBJ2-7,few,16,TRBD2,TRBV10-3,CAISDWGNSAGYEQYF,TGTGCCATCAGTGATTGGGGGAATTCAGCGGGATACGAGCAGTACTTC
TRBJ1-1,many,12,-,TRBV6-1,CASSSGTLEAFF,TGTGCCAGCAGTTCCGGGACTCTTGAAGCTTTCTTT
TRBJ1-6,many,16,-,TRBV3-1,CASSQDFSGGSSPLHF,TGTGCCAGCAGCCAAGATTTTAGCGGGGGGAGCTCACCCCTCCACTTT
TRBJ2-1,-,14,TRBD1,TRBV6-1,CASSEGTGRNEQFF,TGTGCCAGCAGTGAAGGGACAGGGAGGAATGAGCAGTTCTTC
TRBJ2-3,-,15,TRBD2,TRBV2,CASSELAGGADTQYF,TGTGCCAGCAGTGAACTAGCGGGAGGCGCAGATACGCAGTATTTT
TRBJ2-7,-,15,TRBD1,TRBV7-9,CASSLTDRGPYEQYF,TGTGCCAGCAGCCTAACGGACAGGGGGCCGTACGAGCAGTACTTC
TRBJ1-2,few,13,-,TRBV29-1,CSVPGGAGYGYTF,TGCAGCGTTCCTGGGGGCGCGGGGTATGGCTACACCTTC
TRBJ1-1,-,14,TRBD1,TRBV5-5,CASTIGDRGTEAFF,TGTGCCAGCACCATCGGGGACAGGGGGACTGAAGCTTTCTTT
TRBJ1-2,few,13,-,TRBV28,CASRVQSNYGYTF,TGTGCCAGCAGGGTCCAATCCAACTATGGCTACACCTTC
TRBJ2-7,many,12,-,TRBV20-1,CSVPSGVNEQYF,TGCAGTGTTCCATCAGGGGTCAACGAGCAGTACTTC
TRBJ2-7,-,12,-,TRBV5-6,CASSWSDYEQYF,TGTGCCAGCAGCTGGAGTGACTACGAGCAGTACTTC
TRBJ1-5,many,16,-,TRBV20-1,CSAIIPAGFGNQPQHF,TGCAGTGCTATCATCCCAGCGGGGTTCGGCAATCAGCCCCAGCATTTT
TRBJ1-5,many,13,-,TRBV12-3/TRBV12-4,CASTWGGDQPQHF,TGTGCCAGCACCTGGGGGGGGGATCAGCCCCAGCATTTT